This T cell receptor (beta chain) was captured in a study of blood T cells in healthy people across ages. A sample-barcoded 5' primer and a J-beta primer mix were used in a second PCR of roughly 7 to 11 cycles. TCRdb re-analysed the 5' RACE reads in MiXCR, keeping a single row per CDR3 protein. This table holds around 1,600,000 distinct CDR3 sequences, roughly 43% found once. The CDR3 runs 17 residues. Losses at the gene ends were 0 bases for V and 5 bases for J; bases not matched to a gene: 4. The V gene's germline CDR1 is SEHNR and CDR2 FQNEAQ (reference sequence). The gene calls are TRBV7-9 and TRBJ2-1; 13 nucleotides line up with TRBD2. The sequencing input was blood. The sequence came from a woman between 18 and 29 years old in good health. In DNA, the CDR3 is TGTGCCAGCAGCTTAGCGGGACTAGCGGGACTCCACAATGAGCAGTTCTTC. Protein: CASSLAGLAGLHNEQFF.